This entry describes one T cell receptor beta chain. This CDR3 is built from 16 residues. Germline V CDR1 and CDR2: GTSNPN, SVGIG (reference sequence). Trimming at V came to 4 bases and at J to 4 bases, leaving 10 bases not matched to a gene. This entry comes from a study of OX40 agonist ivuxolimab in advanced cancers. Sequenced by immunoSEQ multiplex PCR; TCRdb stores in-frame clones only, minus some. The table has some 70,000 clones, 70% to 90% seen once. This TCR was recovered from an adult with an advanced solid tumor such as melanoma, head and neck, liver or kidney cancer. The sequences come from CD4+ or CD8+ T cells sorted from blood, collected in a trial of the OX40 agonist ivuxolimab. The J gene is TRBJ2-3, the V gene TRBV30, with 11 bases identical to TRBD2. The CDR3 loop is CAWKSTPGLAADTQYF. The CDR3 coding sequence is TGTGCCTGGAAAAGCACTCCGGGACTAGCGGCAGATACGCAGTATTTT.